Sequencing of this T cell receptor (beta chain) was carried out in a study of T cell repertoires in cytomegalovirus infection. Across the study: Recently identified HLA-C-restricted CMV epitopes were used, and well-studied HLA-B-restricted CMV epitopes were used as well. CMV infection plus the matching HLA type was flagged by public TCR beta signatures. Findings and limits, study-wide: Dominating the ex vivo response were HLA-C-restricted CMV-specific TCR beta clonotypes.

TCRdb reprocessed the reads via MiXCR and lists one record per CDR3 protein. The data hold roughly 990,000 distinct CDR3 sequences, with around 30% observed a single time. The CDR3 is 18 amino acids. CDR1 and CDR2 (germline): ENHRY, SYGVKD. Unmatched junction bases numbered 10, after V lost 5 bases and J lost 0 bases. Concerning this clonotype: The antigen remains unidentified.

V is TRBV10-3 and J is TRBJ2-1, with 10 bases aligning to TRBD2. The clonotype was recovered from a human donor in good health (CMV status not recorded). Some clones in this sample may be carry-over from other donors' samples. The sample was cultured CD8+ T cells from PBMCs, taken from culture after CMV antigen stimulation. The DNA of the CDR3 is TGTGCCATCAGTCCCGGAGGGAAGCGGGGGGGCTCCTACAATGAGCAGTTCTTC. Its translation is CAISPGGKRGGSYNEQFF.